These T cell receptor beta chains were read from a single sample in a study of T cells in Graves' hyperthyroidism and ophthalmopathy. TCRdb ran MiXCR on the multiplex PCR reads and lists one entry per CDR3 protein. The sample has 600,000 to 700,000 distinct CDR3 sequences, approximately 42% seen once. The material sequenced was peripheral blood or thyroid tissue (not recorded which). The receptors come from an adult man with Graves' disease, either hyperthyroidism or ophthalmopathy (not recorded which). Each CDR3 is given with its conserved first and last residue. Each record gives: J gene, V gene, clone size, D gene, CDR3 protein, CDR3 DNA. The D gene is left open where the match is weak. Expanded clones are given a class, and other clones once, few, many or no size at all.

J: TRBJ2-5
V: TRBV7-9
size: NA
D: TRBD1
CDR3: CASSLGPTGGETQYF
DNA: TGTGCCAGCAGCTTAGGACCAACAGGGGGAGAGACCCAGTACTTC

J: TRBJ2-6
V: TRBV11-2
size: NA
D: NA
CDR3: CASSGREGTGANVLTF
DNA: TGTGCCAGCAGCGGGCGAGAGGGCACTGGGGCCAACGTCCTGACTTTC

J: TRBJ2-7
V: TRBV20-1
size: NA
D: TRBD1
CDR3: CSAPGQGSSYEQYF
DNA: TGCAGTGCTCCCGGACAGGGTAGCTCCTACGAGCAGTACTTC

J: TRBJ2-5
V: TRBV7-9
size: many
D: TRBD1
CDR3: CASSPPDRVGETQYF
DNA: TGTGCCAGCAGCCCACCCGACAGGGTCGGAGAGACCCAGTACTTC

J: TRBJ2-7
V: TRBV2
size: few
D: NA
CDR3: CASSVGQYF
DNA: TGTGCCAGCAGTGTGGGGCAGTACTTC

J: TRBJ1-4
V: TRBV10-3
size: NA
D: NA
CDR3: CAISEGLDHGLSF
DNA: TGTGCCATCAGTGAGGGGCTCGATCATGGACTGTCTTTT

J: TRBJ1-2
V: TRBV7-8
size: NA
D: NA
CDR3: CASSLVSTRGNGYTF
DNA: TGTGCCAGCAGCTTAGTCTCGACGAGGGGGAATGGCTACACCTTC

J: TRBJ2-7
V: TRBV10-3
size: many
D: NA
CDR3: CAISAGRESSYEQYF
DNA: TGTGCCATCAGTGCCGGACGGGAGAGCTCCTACGAGCAGTACTTC

J: TRBJ1-6
V: TRBV2
size: NA
D: NA
CDR3: CASSEKSSYNSPLHF
DNA: TGTGCCAGCAGTGAGAAGAGCTCCTATAATTCACCCCTCCACTTT

J: TRBJ1-1
V: TRBV6-5
size: few
D: TRBD1
CDR3: CASRLDRGQNTEAFF
DNA: TGTGCCAGCAGGTTAGACAGGGGGCAAAACACTGAAGCTTTCTTT

J: TRBJ1-6
V: TRBV7-9
size: NA
D: NA
CDR3: CASSSTAGLGLGSPLHF
DNA: TGTGCCAGCAGCTCCACGGCGGGACTGGGCTTAGGATCACCCCTCCACTTT

J: TRBJ2-6
V: TRBV2
size: NA
D: TRBD2
CDR3: CASSDSSGRSGANVLTF
DNA: TGTGCCAGCAGTGATTCTAGCGGGCGTTCTGGGGCCAACGTCCTGACTTTC

J: TRBJ2-7
V: TRBV14
size: few
D: TRBD2
CDR3: CASSQAGGSSYEQYF
DNA: TGTGCCAGCAGCCAAGCGGGAGGTTCCTCCTACGAGCAGTACTTC

J: TRBJ1-1
V: TRBV10-2
size: many
D: NA
CDR3: CASGIGTLNTEAFF
DNA: TGCGCCAGCGGGATAGGGACGTTGAACACTGAAGCTTTCTTT

J: TRBJ2-7
V: TRBV7-2
size: many
D: NA
CDR3: CASSRSEDPLYEQYF
DNA: TGTGCCAGCAGCCGCAGCGAGGACCCTCTCTACGAGCAGTACTTC

J: TRBJ2-7
V: TRBV7-9
size: NA
D: TRBD1
CDR3: CASSASGGTGGFEQYF
DNA: TGTGCCAGCAGCGCATCGGGCGGGACAGGGGGCTTCGAGCAGTACTTC

J: TRBJ1-1
V: TRBV7-2
size: many
D: NA
CDR3: CASSLSVMDTEAFF
DNA: TGTGCCAGCAGCTTAAGCGTGATGGACACTGAAGCTTTCTTT

J: TRBJ2-7
V: TRBV7-9
size: many
D: TRBD1
CDR3: CASTTGIYEQYF
DNA: TGTGCCAGCACGACAGGGATCTACGAGCAGTACTTC

J: TRBJ1-1
V: TRBV7-9
size: NA
D: NA
CDR3: CASSLELGGYTEAFF
DNA: TGTGCCAGCAGCTTAGAGCTAGGGGGGTACACTGAAGCTTTCTTT

J: TRBJ1-2
V: TRBV24-1
size: NA
D: NA
CDR3: CAWSVEQPYTF
DNA: TGTGCCTGGAGTGTAGAACAGCCCTACACCTTC

J: TRBJ1-1
V: TRBV29-1
size: many
D: NA
CDR3: CSVKDWGGTEAFF
DNA: TGCAGCGTAAAGGATTGGGGGGGGACTGAAGCTTTCTTT

J: TRBJ1-6
V: TRBV20-1
size: NA
D: NA
CDR3: CSANVGGNSPLHF
DNA: TGCAGTGCCAATGTTGGGGGTAATTCACCCCTCCACTTT

J: TRBJ2-7
V: TRBV2
size: NA
D: TRBD1
CDR3: CASSELTGRLSAYEQYF
DNA: TGTGCCAGCAGTGAACTGACAGGGCGACTGTCCGCCTACGAGCAGTACTTC

J: TRBJ2-5
V: TRBV7-2
size: many
D: NA
CDR3: CASSFGGSVTETQYF
DNA: TGTGCCAGCAGCTTTGGCGGTAGCGTGACAGAGACCCAGTACTTC

J: TRBJ2-5
V: TRBV6-5
size: NA
D: NA
CDR3: CASSVQGLQPQYF
DNA: TGTGCCAGCAGCGTACAGGGTTTGCAGCCCCAGTACTTC

J: TRBJ1-2
V: TRBV25-1
size: NA
D: TRBD1
CDR3: CASSASDRGTYGYTF
DNA: TGTGCCAGCAGTGCTTCCGACAGGGGGACCTATGGCTACACCTTC

J: TRBJ2-7
V: TRBV9
size: NA
D: TRBD2
CDR3: CASSVAAAGGLSEQYF
DNA: TGTGCCAGCAGCGTAGCTGCAGCGGGAGGACTATCCGAGCAGTACTTC